These T cell receptor beta chains were read from a single sample in a study of cytomegalovirus exposure and HLA in healthy donors. The data were produced by immunoSEQ multiplex PCR, yet TCRdb's version contains in-frame clones alone and is incomplete. The sample holds approximately 150,000 clones; around four fifths are singletons and the top ten take about 9.1%. Sequencing was carried out using PBMCs. The receptors stem from a man younger than 35 in good health and CMV-seropositive. CDR3s leave out the opening cysteine and the closing phenylalanine or tryptophan. The order of the fields is V gene, J gene, CDR3 protein.

>TRBV28|TRBJ2-2
ASSRGGFRGWELF
>TRBV2|TRBJ2-1
ASMGLAGSNEQF
>TRBV6-5|TRBJ1-1
ASSRTAMNTEAF
>TRBV19|TRBJ1-1
ASSQRTANTEAF
>TRBV4-1|TRBJ2-1
ASSQDPGSIKF
>TRBV30|TRBJ2-7
AWRRQDPYEQY
>TRBV28|TRBJ2-1
ASSRSRDSVKNEQF
>TRBV25-1|TRBJ2-3
ASSDTSSTDTQY
>TRBV7-9|TRBJ1-4
ASSRDGRANEKLF
>TRBV18|TRBJ2-7
ASSQGLYYEQY
>TRBV19|TRBJ2-4
ATEEVGRTKNIQY
>TRBV25-1|TRBJ2-1
ASSSVQGDEQF
>TRBV7-3|TRBJ2-7
ASSSGGVGYEQY
>TRBV6-5|TRBJ1-1
ASSSEWTEAF
>TRBV4-1|TRBJ1-1
ASSPRQSEIADTEAF
>TRBV2|TRBJ2-3
ASSENGPASTDTQY